This is a list of T cell receptor beta chains from one sample in a study of pediatric ulcerative colitis. Sequencing used immunoSEQ multiplex PCR; TCRdb keeps in-frame clones, though not all of them. The repertoire holds more than 15,000 clones, with 74% as singletons. The sequencing input was gut tissue. All receptors derive from a girl aged 5-17 years with moderate ulcerative colitis. Each CDR3 is given with its conserved first and last residue. The order of the fields is D gene, J gene, clone size, V gene, CDR3 protein, CDR3 DNA. D genes are given only for firm matches. Size is omitted from some rows. Given values are once, few, many or a class for expanded clones.

TRBD1 | TRBJ1-2 | . | TRBV7-3 | CASSSGTGSGYTF | TGTGCCAGCAGCTCCGGGACAGGGAGCGGCTACACCTTC
. | TRBJ2-3 | . | TRBV4-1 | CASSQDAFGAGAVDTQYF | TGCGCCAGCAGCCAAGACGCCTTTGGGGCGGGGGCGGTAGATACGCAGTATTTT
TRBD2 | TRBJ2-3 | . | TRBV4-2 | CASSQDGAGERGYDTQYF | TGTGCCAGCAGCCAAGATGGTGCGGGAGAGCGAGGATATGATACGCAGTATTTT
. | TRBJ1-1 | . | TRBV11-2 | CASSLGVGVITEAFF | TGTGCCAGCAGCTTAGGTGTTGGGGTAATCACTGAAGCTTTCTTT
. | TRBJ1-4 | few | TRBV11-2 | CASSRWQGHEKLFF | TGTGCCAGCAGCCGTTGGCAGGGTCATGAAAAACTGTTTTTT
TRBD2 | TRBJ2-1 | . | TRBV19 | CASSRASGRSYEQFF | TGTGCCAGTAGTCGTGCCAGCGGGAGAAGCTATGAGCAGTTCTTC
TRBD1 | TRBJ2-1 | . | TRBV9 | CASSPRTGVLNEQFF | TGTGCCAGCAGCCCTCGGACAGGAGTCTTGAATGAGCAGTTCTTC
TRBD1 | TRBJ2-2 | . | TRBV27 | CASSSHYRGTTGELFF | TGTGCCAGCAGTTCACATTACAGGGGCACCACCGGGGAGCTGTTTTTT
TRBD1 | TRBJ1-1 | . | TRBV5-5 | CASSLGGQGRTEAFF | TGTGCCAGCAGCTTAGGCGGACAGGGACGGACTGAAGCTTTCTTT
TRBD2 | TRBJ2-1 | . | TRBV13 | CASSLLLAGAGNEQFF | TGTGCCAGCAGCTTACTACTAGCGGGAGCAGGCAATGAGCAGTTCTTC
. | TRBJ1-1 | . | TRBV6-5 | CASSISVRGTEAFF | TGTGCCAGCAGTATCTCAGTGCGGGGCACTGAAGCTTTCTTT
TRBD1 | TRBJ1-1 | . | TRBV18 | CASSPGTGGWGTEAFF | TGTGCCAGCTCACCCGGGACAGGGGGTTGGGGCACTGAAGCTTTCTTT
TRBD1 | TRBJ2-7 | . | TRBV6-6 | CASRRIDRGFSEQYF | TGTGCCAGCAGACGAATAGACAGGGGGTTTAGCGAGCAGTACTTC
. | TRBJ2-4 | . | TRBV7-9 | CASSLAVGNIQYF | TGTGCCAGCAGCTTAGCAGTGGGGAACATTCAGTACTTC
TRBD1 | TRBJ2-7 | . | TRBV19 | CASSGAGQGAYEQYF | TGTGCCAGTAGCGGGGCGGGACAGGGAGCCTACGAGCAGTACTTC
TRBD1 | TRBJ2-7 | . | TRBV28 | CASRHGTGEAYEQYF | TGTGCCAGCAGACACGGGACAGGGGAGGCCTACGAGCAGTACTTC
TRBD1 | TRBJ1-1 | . | TRBV15 | CATSRDTGALEAFF | TGTGCCACCAGCAGAGATACAGGGGCCCTTGAAGCTTTCTTT
. | TRBJ2-5 | once | TRBV5-1 | CASSSGHVETQYF | TGCGCCAGCAGCTCTGGACATGTAGAGACCCAGTACTTC
. | TRBJ2-3 | few | TRBV29-1 | CSVDVRGIAMTDTQYF | TGCAGCGTTGATGTACGGGGTATAGCAATGACAGATACGCAGTATTTT
TRBD2 | TRBJ2-5 | . | TRBV10-3 | CAISRTSGSQETQYF | TGTGCCATCAGTAGGACTAGCGGGAGCCAAGAGACCCAGTACTTC
. | TRBJ2-1 | . | TRBV7-2 | CASSFRRGDEQFF | TGTGCCAGCAGCTTTAGGAGAGGGGATGAGCAGTTCTTC
TRBD1 | TRBJ2-6 | few | TRBV27 | CASSLMFGTGTGGGANVLTF | TGTGCCAGCAGTTTAATGTTTGGGACAGGGACCGGTGGCGGGGCCAACGTCCTGACTTTC
. | TRBJ1-1 | . | TRBV2 | CASKDSENTEAFF | TGTGCCAGCAAGGACAGTGAGAACACTGAAGCTTTCTTT
. | TRBJ1-5 | . | TRBV28 | CASRLRTSADNQPQHF | TGTGCCAGCAGGCTTCGGACATCTGCTGACAATCAGCCCCAGCATTTT
. | TRBJ2-7 | . | TRBV5-1 | CASSQRPDDPSYEQYF | TGCGCCAGCAGCCAGAGACCGGACGATCCTTCCTACGAGCAGTACTTC
. | TRBJ2-7 | . | TRBV6-1 | CASRQGEQYF | TGTGCCAGCAGGCAGGGCGAGCAGTACTTC
. | TRBJ2-7 | . | TRBV28 | CASSTAYEQYF | TGTGCCAGCAGTACAGCCTACGAGCAGTACTTC
. | TRBJ1-2 | . | TRBV30 | CAWTLRGPNYGYTF | TGTGCCTGGACCCTTCGGGGACCTAACTATGGCTACACCTTC
. | TRBJ2-3 | once | TRBV7-9 | CASVGPEDTQYF | TGTGCCAGCGTGGGCCCTGAGGATACGCAGTATTTT
. | TRBJ1-4 | . | TRBV6-6 | CASKSYKANEKLFF | TGTGCCAGCAAATCCTACAAGGCTAATGAAAAACTGTTTTTT
. | TRBJ2-1 | . | TRBV5-6 | CASSLVSTFEQFF | TGTGCCAGCAGCTTGGTTTCTACTTTTGAGCAGTTCTTC
TRBD1 | TRBJ2-5 | . | TRBV5-1 | CASSLWGSLGQGEQLETQYF | TGCGCCAGCAGCTTGTGGGGCAGTTTGGGACAGGGGGAACAATTAGAGACCCAGTACTTC
. | TRBJ2-2 | few | TRBV7-9 | CASSPTGSVLFF | TGTGCCAGCAGCCCCACGGGGTCGGTGCTGTTTTTT
. | TRBJ2-7 | . | TRBV2 | CASSFTGRSEQYF | TGTGCCAGTTCATTTACGGGCCGGAGCGAGCAGTACTTC
TRBD1 | TRBJ1-3 | . | TRBV7-2 | CASSPTGGFGNTIYF | TGTGCCAGCAGTCCCACAGGGGGCTTTGGAAACACCATATATTTT
TRBD1 | TRBJ2-1 | . | TRBV11-2 | CASSFYRISGTGGNEQFF | TGTGCCAGCAGCTTTTACCGAATTTCCGGGACAGGGGGCAATGAGCAGTTCTTC
. | TRBJ1-1 | . | TRBV5-4 | CASSLGRGITNTEAFF | TGTGCCAGCAGCTTGGGGCGAGGCATAACGAACACTGAAGCTTTCTTT
. | TRBJ1-2 | . | TRBV21-1 | CASASTEGYTF | TGTGCCAGCGCTTCCACGGAGGGCTACACCTTC